These 2 T cell receptor beta chains were sequenced from one sample in a study of cytomegalovirus exposure and HLA in healthy donors (dated by TCRdb to 2016 to 2017). Receptor amplification or capture employed the immunoSEQ multiplex PCR assay. For the multiplex PCR, a mixture combining 60 forward primers for TCR Vbeta segments and 13 reverse primers for TCR Jbeta segments was used. TCRdb carries this immuneACCESS record with in-frame sequences only. Its versions omit some clonotypes, under half of them owing to an unresolved V gene in the studies checked, with the rest unexplained. A total of 150,000 to 200,000 clones appear in this sample, approximately 82% of them only once. The ten largest clones capture around 8% of the sample. Sequenced material: PBMCs. The receptors were gathered from a male donor in good health and CMV-seropositive.

V gene TRBV27 combines with J gene TRBJ2-3, with unresolved D. The length of the CDR3 is 13 residues. V lost 5 bases and J 2 bases, leaving 8 bases between the germline ends. Germline loops: CDR1 MNHEY, CDR2 SMNVEV (reference sequence). The CDR3 loop is CASSPQNTDTQYF. CDR3 nucleotides: TGTGCCAGCAGTCCCCAAAACACAGATACGCAGTATTTT.

V is TRBV5-1 and J is TRBJ1-4, with 8 bases identical to TRBD1. V shed 3 bases and J 3 bases; nucleotides not matched to a gene: 4. This CDR3 has 15 amino acids. Germline lookup yields CDR1 SGHRS and CDR2 YFSETQ. CDR3 loop: CASSSGTGANEKLFF. The CDR3 coding sequence is TGCGCCAGCAGCTCCGGGACAGGAGCTAATGAAAAACTGTTTTTT.